The clone carrying this T cell receptor (beta chain) was seen a few times. Its target is not known. The CDR3 has 12 amino acids. V was shortened by 4 bases and J by 3 bases, with 9 bases between the two germline ends. Looked up from germline, CDR1 is DFQATT and CDR2 is SNEGSKA (reference sequence). This sample is drawn from a study of identical twins. Findings and limits, study-wide: Zero-insertion results could be subject to partial confounding by invariant MAIT and iNKT cells.

Donors uniformly comprised healthy Caucasians. Unique molecular identifiers were present on cDNA, and template switching added a universal primer site. TCRdb analysed the 5' RACE reads with MiXCR anew, one entry per CDR3 protein. The table has around 490,000 distinct CDR3 sequences, roughly 13% seen once. These data are also associated with another study on yellow fever vaccine responses in identical twins.

The clonotype was recovered from a woman younger than 30 in good health. The rearrangement uses TRBV20-1 and TRBJ2-5; D ambiguous. The specimen was CD4+ T cells sorted from blood. As DNA, the CDR3 is TGCAGTGCTATTCTTAAAAAAGAGACCCAGTACTTC. Translating it yields CSAILKKETQYF.